The 12 T cell receptor beta chains given below trace back to one sample, sequenced in a study of T cells after yellow fever vaccination. TCRdb reprocessed the 5' RACE reads with MiXCR, giving one entry per CDR3 protein. The sample includes a few hundred thousand distinct CDR3 sequences, approximately 3.8% of them seen just once. Source: PBMCs, taken on the day of the yellow fever booster vaccination. The receptor set was obtained from a man younger than 35 who received the YFV17D yellow fever vaccine.

This clonotype showed up many times. V and J are TRBV6-6 and TRBJ2-7, with a possible D match to TRBD1 (6 bases). Germline assignment: CDR1 MNHNY and CDR2 SVGAGI (reference sequence). This CDR3 spans 16 amino acids. Deletions cut 5 bases from V and 1 base from J, with 18 bases between. The CDR3 DNA reads TGTGCCAGCAGTGATACAGGGCTCCGACTTTCCTACGAGCAGTACTTC. The encoded protein is CASSDTGLRLSYEQYF.

This clonotype came up many times. The chain has TRBV4-3 and TRBJ2-5; 7 nucleotides match TRBD2. CDR3 length: 17 amino acids. J gave up 2 bases and V 3 bases, and 12 bases lay outside the gene matches. CDR1 is LGHNA and CDR2 is YSLEER in the germline V gene. Here the CDR3 DNA reads TGCGCCAGCAGCCAGAGCCTTTACGGCGGGGGACAAGAGACCCAGTACTTC. The encoded protein is CASSQSLYGGGQETQYF.

A few counts support this clonotype. This chain joins TRBV7-2 and TRBJ1-2, with D uncertain. V lost 2 bases and J lost 4, with 14 bases in between. Germline CDR1 is SGHTA and CDR2 is FQGNSA. This CDR3 region has 15 residues. This chain's CDR3 is CASSLQYSPVYGYTF. The CDR3 bases are TGTGCCAGCAGCTTACAGTACAGCCCGGTCTATGGCTACACCTTC.

This clonotype was seen ten or more times. J is TRBJ1-1 and V is TRBV5-1; maybe TRBD1 (5 bases). The CDR3 has 15 residues. Between the trimmed V and J ends, which lost 1 base and 1 base, there was a span of 11 bases. CDR1 is SGHRS and CDR2 is YFSETQ in the germline V gene. CDR3 in DNA: TGCGCCAGCAGCTTGTACGGGGGGACGAACACTGAAGCTTTCTTT. It encodes CASSLYGGTNTEAFF.

As DNA, the CDR3 is TGTGCCAGCAGCCGACTAGCGGGGGGTCTAGATACGCAGTATTTT. This encodes CASSRLAGGLDTQYF. This sequence joins TRBV12-3 or TRBV12-4 and TRBJ2-3; 13 nucleotides agree with TRBD2. The CDR3 is made up of 15 amino acids. Unmatched junction bases numbered 5, after V lost 6 bases and J lost 5 bases.

V gene TRBV20-1 combines with J gene TRBJ2-7, with D tentatively TRBD2 (5 bases). Deletions cut 3 bases from V and 0 bases from J, with 9 bases between. CDR1 and CDR2 (germline): DFQATT, SNEGSKA (reference sequence). The CDR3 runs to 13 residues. The CDR3 DNA sequence: TGCAGTGCTAGCGGACTCAGCTCCTACGAGCAGTACGTC. Protein: CSASGLSSYEQYV.

This clonotype was recorded at least ten times. The chain has TRBV15 and TRBJ2-1; D is uncertain. Trimming left V 6 bases short and J 3 bases short, with 15 bases between. There are 15 residues in the CDR3. Per germline, CDR1 LNHNV and CDR2 YYDKDF (reference sequence). In nucleotides, the CDR3 is TGTGCCACCAGACCAGGTTTTACGGTCTACAATGAGCAGTTCTTC. It yields the protein CATRPGFTVYNEQFF.

This clonotype was picked up many times. The gene calls are TRBV12-3 or TRBV12-4 and TRBJ1-5, with D unresolved. V was cut by 5 bases and J by 7 bases, with 15 bases left in between. The CDR3 consists of 14 residues. CDR3 protein: CASSAYSVVQPQHF. The CDR3 region has the DNA TGTGCCAGCAGTGCTTACAGTGTGGTCCAGCCCCAGCATTTT.

The chain carries TRBV6-5 and TRBJ2-6, with D perhaps assigned TRBD1 or TRBD2 (6 bases each). The CDR3 length is 17 residues. CDR1 and CDR2 from the germline V gene are MNHEY and SVGAGI. V lost 3 bases and J 3 bases, leaving 15 bases between the germline ends. CDR3 coding DNA: TGTGCCAGCAGTTATAATCCGGGGGCAGGTGGGGCCAACGTCCTGACTTTC. This gives the protein CASSYNPGAGGANVLTF.

This clonotype was detected ten times or more. This sequence joins TRBV28 and TRBJ2-3; D is possibly TRBD2 (6 bases). The CDR3 contains 16 residues. Germline CDR1 is MDHEN and CDR2 is SYDVKM. The V end was cut by 5 bases, the J end by 4 bases, with 19 bases between. CDR3 loop: CASSTTVGRLADTQYF. In nucleotides, the CDR3 is TGTGCCAGCAGTACCACGGTGGGGAGGTTAGCAGATACGCAGTATTTT.

This clonotype showed up just a few times. V usage is TRBV18 and J usage is TRBJ2-1; 7 positions match TRBD1. V shed 5 bases and J 5 bases; nucleotides not matched to a gene: 12. The CDR3 sequence is 16 residues long. In germline, CDR1 is KGHSH, CDR2 LQKENI. The CDR3 bases are TGTGCCAGCTCAAAAGGACAGGCACGATCCAACAATGAGCAGTTCTTC. It codes for CASSKGQARSNNEQFF.

This clonotype was observed at least ten times. This chain uses TRBV6-2 or TRBV6-3 with TRBJ2-1; 10 bases map to TRBD2. Losses at the gene ends were 6 bases for V and 7 bases for J; bases not matched to a gene: 6. The CDR3 loop spans 14 amino acids. The germline gives CDR1 MNHEY, CDR2 SVGEGT. CDR3 in amino acids: CASSPGLAINEQFF. CDR3 in DNA: TGTGCCAGCAGCCCGGGACTAGCGATTAATGAGCAGTTCTTC.